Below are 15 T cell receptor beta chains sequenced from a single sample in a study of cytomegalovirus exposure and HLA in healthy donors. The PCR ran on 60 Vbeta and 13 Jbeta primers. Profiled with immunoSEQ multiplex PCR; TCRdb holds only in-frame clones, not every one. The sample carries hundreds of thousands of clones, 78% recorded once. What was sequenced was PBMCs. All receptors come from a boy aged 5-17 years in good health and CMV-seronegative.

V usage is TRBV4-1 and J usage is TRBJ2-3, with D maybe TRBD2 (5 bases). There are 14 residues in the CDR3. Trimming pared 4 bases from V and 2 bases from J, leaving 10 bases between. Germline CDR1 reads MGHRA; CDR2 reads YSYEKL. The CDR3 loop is CASSRAAVTDTQYF. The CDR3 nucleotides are TGCGCCAGCAGCCGAGCGGCGGTCACAGATACGCAGTATTTT.

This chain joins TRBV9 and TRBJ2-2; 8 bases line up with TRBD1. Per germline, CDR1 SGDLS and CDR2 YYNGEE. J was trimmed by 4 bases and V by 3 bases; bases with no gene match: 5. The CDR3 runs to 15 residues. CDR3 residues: CASSGRQGTTGELFF. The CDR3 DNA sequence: TGTGCCAGCAGCGGGAGACAGGGGACCACCGGGGAGCTGTTTTTT.

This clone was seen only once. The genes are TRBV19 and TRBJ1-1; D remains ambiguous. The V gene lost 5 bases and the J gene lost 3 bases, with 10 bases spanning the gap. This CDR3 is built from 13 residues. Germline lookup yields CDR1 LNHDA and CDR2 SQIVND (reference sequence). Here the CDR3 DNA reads TGTGCCAGTAGTCTCCGCCGGGACACTGAAGCTTTCTTT. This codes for CASSLRRDTEAFF.

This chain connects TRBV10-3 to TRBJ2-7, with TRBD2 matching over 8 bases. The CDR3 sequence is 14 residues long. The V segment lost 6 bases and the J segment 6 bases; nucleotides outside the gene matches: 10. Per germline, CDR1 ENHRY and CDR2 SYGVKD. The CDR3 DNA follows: TGTGCCATCAGAGGGGGGACTAGAGCCTCCGAGCAGTACTTC. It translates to CAIRGGTRASEQYF.

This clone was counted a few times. The CDR3 nucleotides are TGCGCCAGCAGCCAAGACAGGGGAAACTACGAGCAGTACTTC. The encoded protein is CASSQDRGNYEQYF. This sequence joins TRBV4-1 and TRBJ2-7; the D gene is possibly TRBD1 (6 bases). Trimming took 0 bases from V and 3 from J, leaving 9 bases between them. This CDR3 spans 14 amino acids. CDR1 MGHRA and CDR2 YSYEKL come from the germline V gene.

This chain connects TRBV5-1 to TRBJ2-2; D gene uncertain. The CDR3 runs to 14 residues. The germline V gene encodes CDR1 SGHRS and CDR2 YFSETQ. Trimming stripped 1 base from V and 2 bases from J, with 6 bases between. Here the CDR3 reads CASSLPFNTGELFF. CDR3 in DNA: TGCGCCAGCAGCTTGCCTTTTAACACCGGGGAGCTGTTTTTT.

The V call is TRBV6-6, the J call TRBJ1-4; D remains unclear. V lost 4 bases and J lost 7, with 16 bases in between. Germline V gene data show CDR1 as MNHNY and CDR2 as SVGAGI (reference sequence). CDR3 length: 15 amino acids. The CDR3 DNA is TGTGCCAGCAGTTCGCGGACGGCGGGAGGTGAAAAACTGTTTTTT. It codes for CASSSRTAGGEKLFF.

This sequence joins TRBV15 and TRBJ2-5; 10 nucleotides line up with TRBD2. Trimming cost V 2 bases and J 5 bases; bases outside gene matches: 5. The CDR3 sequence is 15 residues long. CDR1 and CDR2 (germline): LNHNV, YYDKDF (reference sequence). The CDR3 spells CATSRLTTSGETQYF. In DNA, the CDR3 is TGTGCCACCAGCAGACTAACGACTAGCGGGGAGACCCAGTACTTC.

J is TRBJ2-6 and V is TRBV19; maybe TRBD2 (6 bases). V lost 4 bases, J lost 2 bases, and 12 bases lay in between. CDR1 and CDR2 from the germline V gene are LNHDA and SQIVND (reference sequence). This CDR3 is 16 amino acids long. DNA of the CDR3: TGTGCCAGTAGTAATAAAGGAGGGGCTGGGGCCAACGTCCTGACTTTC. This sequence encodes CASSNKGGAGANVLTF.

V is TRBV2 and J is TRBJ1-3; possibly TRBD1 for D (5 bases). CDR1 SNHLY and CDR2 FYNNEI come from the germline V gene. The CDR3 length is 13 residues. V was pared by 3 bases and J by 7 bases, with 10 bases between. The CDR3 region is CASSDESGNTIYF. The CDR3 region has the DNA TGTGCCAGCAGTGATGAGTCAGGGAACACCATATATTTT.

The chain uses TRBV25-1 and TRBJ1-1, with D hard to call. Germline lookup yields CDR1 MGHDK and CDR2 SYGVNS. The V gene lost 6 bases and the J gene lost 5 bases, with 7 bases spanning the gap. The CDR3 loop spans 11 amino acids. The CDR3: CASRTGTEAFF. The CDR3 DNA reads TGTGCCAGCAGGACCGGGACTGAAGCTTTCTTT.

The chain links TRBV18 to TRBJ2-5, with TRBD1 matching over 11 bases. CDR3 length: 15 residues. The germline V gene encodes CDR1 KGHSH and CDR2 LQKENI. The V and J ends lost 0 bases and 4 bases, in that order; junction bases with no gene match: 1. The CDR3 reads CASSPPGTGGETQYF. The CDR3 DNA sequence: TGTGCCAGCTCACCACCGGGGACAGGGGGAGAGACCCAGTACTTC.

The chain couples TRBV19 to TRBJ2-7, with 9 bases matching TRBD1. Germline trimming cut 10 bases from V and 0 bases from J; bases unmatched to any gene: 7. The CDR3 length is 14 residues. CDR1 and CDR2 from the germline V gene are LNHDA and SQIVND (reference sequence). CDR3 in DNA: TGTGCCACTCGTGGGACAGGGAGCTCCTACGAGCAGTACTTC. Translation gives CATRGTGSSYEQYF.

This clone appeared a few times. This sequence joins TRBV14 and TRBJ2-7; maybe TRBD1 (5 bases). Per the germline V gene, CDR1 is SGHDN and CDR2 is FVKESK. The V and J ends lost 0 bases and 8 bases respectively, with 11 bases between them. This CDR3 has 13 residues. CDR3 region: CASSQDVGAKQYF. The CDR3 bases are TGTGCCAGCAGCCAAGATGTAGGGGCGAAGCAGTACTTC.

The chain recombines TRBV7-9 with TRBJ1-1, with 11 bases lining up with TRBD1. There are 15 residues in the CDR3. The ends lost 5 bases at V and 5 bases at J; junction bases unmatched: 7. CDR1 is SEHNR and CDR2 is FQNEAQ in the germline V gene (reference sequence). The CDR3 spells CASSHGQGAQTEAFF. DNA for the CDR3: TGTGCCAGCAGCCATGGACAGGGGGCGCAAACTGAAGCTTTCTTT.